A selection of T cell receptor beta chains follows, all from one sample in a study of PD-L1 blockade in urothelial cancer. Using immunoSEQ multiplex PCR, the repertoire was profiled, and TCRdb retains in-frame clones only, with some absent. The sample has tens of thousands of clones; approximately 79% are singletons. The material was PBMCs, obtained around atezolizumab (anti-PD-L1) treatment. These receptors originate from a man between 65 and 80 years old with urothelial cancer. CDR3s include the opening cysteine and the closing phenylalanine or tryptophan. The order of the fields is V gene, clone size, J gene, D gene, CDR3 protein, CDR3 DNA. A D gene is named only where the DNA matches it firmly. Expanded clones get a size class; other rows say once, few or many, or leave the size out.

v_gene: TRBV5-4; abundance: many; j_gene: TRBJ1-1; d_gene: .; CDR3aa: CASSEGGGAFF; CDR3nt: TGTGCCAGCAGTGAAGGCGGAGGAGCTTTCTTT
v_gene: TRBV5-4; abundance: .; j_gene: TRBJ1-1; d_gene: .; CDR3aa: CASRAGIYETEAFF; CDR3nt: TGTGCCAGCAGGGCCGGGATTTACGAGACTGAAGCTTTCTTT
v_gene: TRBV5-5; abundance: .; j_gene: TRBJ1-5; d_gene: .; CDR3aa: CASSLWGPNQPQHF; CDR3nt: TGTGCCAGCAGCTTGTGGGGCCCTAATCAGCCCCAGCATTTT
v_gene: TRBV29-1; abundance: .; j_gene: TRBJ2-1; d_gene: .; CDR3aa: CSAQRGSAYNEQFF; CDR3nt: TGCAGCGCCCAAAGAGGGAGTGCTTACAATGAGCAGTTCTTC
v_gene: TRBV5-1; abundance: .; j_gene: TRBJ1-1; d_gene: .; CDR3aa: CASSLTQGNTEAFF; CDR3nt: TGCGCCAGCAGCTTGACACAGGGAAACACTGAAGCTTTCTTT
v_gene: TRBV30; abundance: .; j_gene: TRBJ2-2; d_gene: TRBD2; CDR3aa: CAWSVGGLAGIGTGELFF; CDR3nt: TGTGCCTGGAGTGTAGGGGGACTAGCGGGAATCGGCACCGGGGAGCTGTTTTTT
v_gene: TRBV5-1; abundance: .; j_gene: TRBJ2-7; d_gene: .; CDR3aa: CASRVEQVPEQYF; CDR3nt: TGCGCCAGCAGGGTTGAACAGGTCCCCGAGCAGTACTTC
v_gene: TRBV4-2; abundance: .; j_gene: TRBJ2-2; d_gene: .; CDR3aa: CASSQDLRNTGELFF; CDR3nt: TGTGCCAGCAGCCAAGATCTTAGAAACACCGGGGAGCTGTTTTTT
v_gene: TRBV30; abundance: .; j_gene: TRBJ2-7; d_gene: TRBD2; CDR3aa: CAWSEGAASGSYEQYF; CDR3nt: TGTGCCTGGAGTGAAGGCGCGGCTAGCGGGAGCTACGAGCAGTACTTC
v_gene: TRBV2; abundance: .; j_gene: TRBJ1-1; d_gene: TRBD1; CDR3aa: CASRRSGTALEAFF; CDR3nt: TGTGCCAGCAGAAGGTCCGGGACAGCTCTTGAAGCTTTCTTT
v_gene: TRBV5-6; abundance: .; j_gene: TRBJ2-4; d_gene: .; CDR3aa: CASSDSLAKNIQYF; CDR3nt: TGTGCCAGCAGCGACAGTCTAGCCAAAAACATTCAGTACTTC
v_gene: TRBV7-2; abundance: .; j_gene: TRBJ2-1; d_gene: .; CDR3aa: CASSPQLLAPQFF; CDR3nt: TGTGCCAGCAGCCCGCAGCTCCTAGCGCCTCAGTTCTTC
v_gene: TRBV29-1; abundance: once; j_gene: TRBJ1-1; d_gene: TRBD1; CDR3aa: CSVGRGQASRGAEAFF; CDR3nt: TGCAGCGTCGGTAGGGGACAGGCCTCCCGGGGCGCTGAAGCTTTCTTT
v_gene: TRBV2; abundance: few; j_gene: TRBJ2-7; d_gene: TRBD2; CDR3aa: CASGGTSGRSEQYF; CDR3nt: TGTGCCAGCGGGGGGACTAGCGGGAGATCCGAGCAGTACTTC
v_gene: TRBV5-5; abundance: .; j_gene: TRBJ2-3; d_gene: TRBD2; CDR3aa: CASSRTSGPSTDTQYF; CDR3nt: TGTGCCAGCAGCCGTACTAGCGGGCCAAGCACAGATACGCAGTATTTT
v_gene: TRBV18; abundance: few; j_gene: TRBJ2-7; d_gene: TRBD1; CDR3aa: CASSPVGQGYEQYF; CDR3nt: TGTGCCAGCTCACCAGTAGGACAGGGCTACGAGCAGTACTTC
v_gene: TRBV27; abundance: .; j_gene: TRBJ2-6; d_gene: .; CDR3aa: CASRTQGSGANVLTF; CDR3nt: TGTGCCAGCAGGACCCAGGGCTCTGGGGCCAACGTCCTGACTTTC
v_gene: TRBV7-2; abundance: few; j_gene: TRBJ1-1; d_gene: TRBD1; CDR3aa: CASREQGAGNTEAFF; CDR3nt: TGTGCCAGCAGGGAACAGGGGGCAGGGAACACTGAAGCTTTCTTT
v_gene: TRBV30; abundance: few; j_gene: TRBJ1-1; d_gene: TRBD1; CDR3aa: CAWSVQGDTEAFF; CDR3nt: TGTGCCTGGAGTGTACAGGGGGATACTGAAGCTTTCTTT
v_gene: TRBV28; abundance: once; j_gene: TRBJ1-1; d_gene: TRBD1; CDR3aa: CASSSGTENTEAFF; CDR3nt: TGTGCCAGCAGTTCCGGGACAGAGAACACTGAAGCTTTCTTT
v_gene: TRBV30; abundance: few; j_gene: TRBJ1-4; d_gene: TRBD1; CDR3aa: CAWNGPETGGEKLFF; CDR3nt: TGTGCCTGGAATGGTCCCGAGACAGGGGGTGAAAAACTGTTTTTT
v_gene: TRBV5-8; abundance: few; j_gene: TRBJ2-1; d_gene: .; CDR3aa: CASSSPGTGRNEQFF; CDR3nt: TGTGCCAGCAGTTCACCCGGGACGGGGAGGAATGAGCAGTTCTTC
v_gene: TRBV7-8; abundance: .; j_gene: TRBJ2-7; d_gene: TRBD2; CDR3aa: CASSLAPSGSGRGKQYF; CDR3nt: TGTGCCAGCAGCTTAGCCCCCTCGGGGAGCGGGAGGGGAAAGCAGTACTTC
v_gene: TRBV18; abundance: .; j_gene: TRBJ2-6; d_gene: .; CDR3aa: CASSPPRGSSGANVLTF; CDR3nt: TGTGCCAGCTCACCACCGAGGGGGAGCTCTGGGGCCAACGTCCTGACTTTC
v_gene: TRBV5-1; abundance: .; j_gene: TRBJ2-7; d_gene: .; CDR3aa: CASSIDYSSYEQYF; CDR3nt: TGCGCCAGCAGCATAGATTATAGCTCCTACGAGCAGTACTTC
v_gene: TRBV28; abundance: once; j_gene: TRBJ1-5; d_gene: TRBD1; CDR3aa: CASSVTGAGNQPQHF; CDR3nt: TGTGCCAGCAGTGTGACAGGGGCGGGCAATCAGCCCCAGCATTTT
v_gene: TRBV2; abundance: .; j_gene: TRBJ2-7; d_gene: TRBD2; CDR3aa: CASSHSREVSYEQYF; CDR3nt: TGTGCCAGCAGCCACTCGCGGGAGGTCTCCTACGAGCAGTACTTC
v_gene: TRBV2; abundance: .; j_gene: TRBJ2-5; d_gene: TRBD1; CDR3aa: CASSGQGAETQYF; CDR3nt: TGTGCCAGCAGTGGCCAGGGGGCAGAGACCCAGTACTTC
v_gene: TRBV11-2; abundance: .; j_gene: TRBJ1-2; d_gene: TRBD1; CDR3aa: CASSPGTGREGSYGYTF; CDR3nt: TGTGCCAGCAGCCCCGGGACAGGGAGAGAGGGGAGCTATGGCTACACCTTC
v_gene: TRBV29-1; abundance: .; j_gene: TRBJ2-3; d_gene: .; CDR3aa: CSGLTGPRTDTQYF; CDR3nt: TGCAGCGGACTGACAGGTCCCCGCACAGATACGCAGTATTTT
v_gene: TRBV5-1; abundance: few; j_gene: TRBJ2-1; d_gene: TRBD2; CDR3aa: CASSFGASGSSFYNEQFF; CDR3nt: TGCGCCAGCAGCTTTGGCGCTAGCGGGAGCTCTTTCTACAATGAGCAGTTCTTC
v_gene: TRBV2; abundance: .; j_gene: TRBJ2-7; d_gene: TRBD1; CDR3aa: CASSGSGTGENEQYF; CDR3nt: TGTGCCAGCAGTGGGTCCGGGACAGGGGAAAACGAGCAGTACTTC
v_gene: TRBV6-1; abundance: .; j_gene: TRBJ1-2; d_gene: .; CDR3aa: CASSEMGADFVGYYGYTF; CDR3nt: TGTGCCAGCAGTGAAATGGGGGCCGACTTCGTTGGCTACTATGGCTACACCTTC
v_gene: TRBV7-2; abundance: .; j_gene: TRBJ1-5; d_gene: .; CDR3aa: CASSPDILEPQHF; CDR3nt: TGTGCCAGCAGTCCGGACATCCTGGAGCCCCAGCATTTT
v_gene: TRBV7-3; abundance: few; j_gene: TRBJ2-3; d_gene: .; CDR3aa: CASSLNTRLDTQYF; CDR3nt: TGTGCCAGCAGCTTAAATACGCGGCTAGATACGCAGTATTTT
v_gene: TRBV5-1; abundance: once; j_gene: TRBJ2-1; d_gene: .; CDR3aa: CASSLEAGEQFF; CDR3nt: TGCGCCAGCAGCTTGGAGGCAGGGGAGCAGTTCTTC
v_gene: TRBV6-6; abundance: .; j_gene: TRBJ2-2; d_gene: .; CDR3aa: CAARGAPHTGELFF; CDR3nt: TGTGCCGCCCGAGGAGCGCCTCACACCGGGGAGCTGTTTTTT
v_gene: TRBV6-1; abundance: .; j_gene: TRBJ2-3; d_gene: .; CDR3aa: CASSVWSKPTDTQYF; CDR3nt: TGTGCCAGCAGTGTTTGGTCTAAACCCACAGATACGCAGTATTTT
v_gene: TRBV11-3; abundance: .; j_gene: TRBJ2-7; d_gene: .; CDR3aa: CASSLSGLSYEQYF; CDR3nt: TGTGCCAGCAGCTTAAGCGGATTGTCCTACGAGCAGTACTTC
v_gene: TRBV30; abundance: few; j_gene: TRBJ2-5; d_gene: TRBD1; CDR3aa: CAWSAGTEETQYF; CDR3nt: TGTGCCTGGAGTGCTGGGACAGAAGAGACCCAGTACTTC
v_gene: TRBV6-5; abundance: .; j_gene: TRBJ2-7; d_gene: .; CDR3aa: CASSSTLDSYEQYF; CDR3nt: TGTGCCAGCAGTTCCACTCTTGACTCCTACGAGCAGTACTTC
v_gene: TRBV7-8; abundance: .; j_gene: TRBJ2-6; d_gene: .; CDR3aa: CASSLGELSSGANVLTF; CDR3nt: TGTGCCAGCAGCCTCGGGGAGTTAAGCTCTGGGGCCAACGTCCTGACTTTC
v_gene: TRBV5-1; abundance: once; j_gene: TRBJ2-7; d_gene: TRBD2; CDR3aa: CASSLLGLAPYEQYF; CDR3nt: TGCGCCAGCAGCCTGCTAGGACTAGCCCCATACGAGCAGTACTTC
v_gene: TRBV7-2; abundance: .; j_gene: TRBJ2-3; d_gene: .; CDR3aa: CASSPTGGEVDTQYF; CDR3nt: TGTGCCAGCAGCCCCACCGGGGGAGAGGTCGATACGCAGTATTTT
v_gene: TRBV4-2; abundance: .; j_gene: TRBJ2-7; d_gene: .; CDR3aa: CASSQDAEDAEEQYF; CDR3nt: TGTGCCAGCAGCCAAGACGCGGAGGACGCAGAAGAGCAGTACTTC
v_gene: TRBV29-1; abundance: .; j_gene: TRBJ1-5; d_gene: .; CDR3aa: CSVAGENSNQPQHF; CDR3nt: TGCAGCGTCGCAGGGGAGAATAGCAATCAGCCCCAGCATTTT
v_gene: TRBV5-4; abundance: .; j_gene: TRBJ2-5; d_gene: .; CDR3aa: CASSLDGQETQYF; CDR3nt: TGTGCCAGCAGCTTGGACGGCCAAGAGACCCAGTACTTC
v_gene: TRBV5-1; abundance: .; j_gene: TRBJ2-5; d_gene: .; CDR3aa: CASSLASSRNQETQYF; CDR3nt: TGCGCCAGCAGCTTGGCCTCTTCGCGGAACCAAGAGACCCAGTACTTC
v_gene: TRBV6-1; abundance: .; j_gene: TRBJ2-7; d_gene: .; CDR3aa: CASKEQGYEQYF; CDR3nt: TGTGCCAGCAAGGAACAGGGCTACGAGCAGTACTTC
v_gene: TRBV19; abundance: once; j_gene: TRBJ1-2; d_gene: TRBD1; CDR3aa: CASLDREGNGYTF; CDR3nt: TGTGCCAGCCTGGACAGGGAGGGGAATGGCTACACCTTC
v_gene: TRBV5-1; abundance: .; j_gene: TRBJ1-4; d_gene: .; CDR3aa: CASSLWTRENEKLFF; CDR3nt: TGCGCCAGCAGCTTGTGGACAAGGGAAAATGAAAAACTGTTTTTT
v_gene: TRBV7-9; abundance: few; j_gene: TRBJ2-1; d_gene: TRBD2; CDR3aa: CASSLLAGVSDEQFF; CDR3nt: TGTGCCAGCAGCTTACTAGCGGGAGTATCTGATGAGCAGTTCTTC
v_gene: TRBV10-3; abundance: .; j_gene: TRBJ2-7; d_gene: .; CDR3aa: CAIRAAGQIYEQYF; CDR3nt: TGTGCCATCAGGGCCGCGGGACAGATCTACGAGCAGTACTTC